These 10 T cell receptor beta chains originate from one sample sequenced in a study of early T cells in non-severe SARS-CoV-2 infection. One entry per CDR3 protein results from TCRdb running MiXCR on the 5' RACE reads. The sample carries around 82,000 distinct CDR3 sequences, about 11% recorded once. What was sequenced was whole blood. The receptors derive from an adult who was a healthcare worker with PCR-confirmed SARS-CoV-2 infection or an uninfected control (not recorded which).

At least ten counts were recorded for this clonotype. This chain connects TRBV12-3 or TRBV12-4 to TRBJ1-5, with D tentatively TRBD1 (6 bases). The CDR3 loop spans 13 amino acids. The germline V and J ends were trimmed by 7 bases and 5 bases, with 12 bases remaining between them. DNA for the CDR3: TGTGCCAGCACCTTGAACAGGGATCAGCCCCAGCATTTT. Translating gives CASTLNRDQPQHF.

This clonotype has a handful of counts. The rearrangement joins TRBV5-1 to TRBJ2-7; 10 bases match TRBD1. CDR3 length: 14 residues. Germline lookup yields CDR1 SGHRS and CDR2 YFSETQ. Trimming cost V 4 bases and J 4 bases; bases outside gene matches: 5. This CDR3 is CASSKGQGTYEQYF. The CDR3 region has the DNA TGCGCCAGCAGCAAGGGACAGGGGACGTACGAGCAGTACTTC.

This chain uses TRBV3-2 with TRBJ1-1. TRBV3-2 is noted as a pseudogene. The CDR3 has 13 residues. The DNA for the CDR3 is TGTGCCAGCAGTCCCTCTATGAACACTGAAGCTTTCTTT. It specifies CASSPSMNTEAFF.

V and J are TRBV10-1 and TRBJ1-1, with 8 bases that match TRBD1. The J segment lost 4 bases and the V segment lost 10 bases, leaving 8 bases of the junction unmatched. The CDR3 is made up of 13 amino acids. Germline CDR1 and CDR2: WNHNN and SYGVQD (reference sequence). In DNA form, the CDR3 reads TGCGCCAAAACAAGACAGGGGTGCACTGAAGCTTTCTTT. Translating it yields CAKTRQGCTEAFF.

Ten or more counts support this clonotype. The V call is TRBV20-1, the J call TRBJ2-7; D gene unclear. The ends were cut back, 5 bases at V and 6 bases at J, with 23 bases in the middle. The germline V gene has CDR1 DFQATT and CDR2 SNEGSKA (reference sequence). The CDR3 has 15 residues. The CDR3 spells CSADDAAKASVEQYF. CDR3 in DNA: TGCAGTGCTGATGATGCCGCAAAAGCCTCAGTCGAGCAGTACTTC.

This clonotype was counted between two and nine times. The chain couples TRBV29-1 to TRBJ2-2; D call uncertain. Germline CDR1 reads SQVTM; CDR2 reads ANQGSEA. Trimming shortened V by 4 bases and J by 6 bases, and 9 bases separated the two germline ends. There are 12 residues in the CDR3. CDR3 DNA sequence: TGCAGCGTTGTCGAGGAATCCGGGGAGCTGTTTTTT. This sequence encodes CSVVEESGELFF.

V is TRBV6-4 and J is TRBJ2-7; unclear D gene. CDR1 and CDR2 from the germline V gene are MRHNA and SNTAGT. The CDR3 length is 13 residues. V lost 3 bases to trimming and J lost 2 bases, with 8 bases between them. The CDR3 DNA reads TGTGCCAGCAGTGAAACCTCTACCTACGAGCAGTACTTC. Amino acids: CASSETSTYEQYF.

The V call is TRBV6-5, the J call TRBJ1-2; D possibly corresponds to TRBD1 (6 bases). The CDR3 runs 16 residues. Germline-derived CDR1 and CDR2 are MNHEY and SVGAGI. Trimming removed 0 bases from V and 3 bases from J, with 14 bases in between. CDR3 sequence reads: CASSYSRGFPHYGYTF. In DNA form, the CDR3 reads TGTGCCAGCAGTTACTCGAGGGGGTTTCCCCACTATGGCTACACCTTC.

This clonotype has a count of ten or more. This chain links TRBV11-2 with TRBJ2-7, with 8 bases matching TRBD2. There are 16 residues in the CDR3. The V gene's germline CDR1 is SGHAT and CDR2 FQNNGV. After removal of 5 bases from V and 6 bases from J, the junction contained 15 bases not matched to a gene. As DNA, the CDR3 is TGTGCCAGCAGCCTCCTCCGAGGACTAGCTTTAATCGAGCAGTACTTC. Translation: CASSLLRGLALIEQYF.

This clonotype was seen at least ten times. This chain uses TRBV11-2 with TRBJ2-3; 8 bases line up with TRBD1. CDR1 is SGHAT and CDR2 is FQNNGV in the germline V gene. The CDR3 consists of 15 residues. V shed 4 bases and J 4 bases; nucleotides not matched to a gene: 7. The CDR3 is CASSSTGTGPDTQYF. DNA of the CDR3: TGTGCCAGCAGCTCAACCGGGACAGGCCCAGATACGCAGTATTTT.